The source of this T cell receptor (beta chain) is a study of cytomegalovirus exposure and HLA in healthy donors. Study outcomes and limitations: In vitro work confirmed that a few CMV-associated chains recognize CMV antigens. The tendency of first-cohort TCR clusters to co-occur in the 120 or so validation repertoires was the finding of a later analysis.

On this clone: What it binds is unknown.

Profiled with immunoSEQ multiplex PCR; TCRdb holds only in-frame clones, not every one. Found here are 65,000 or so clones, about 90% of them singletons; the top ten hold over 1%. The origin of this receptor is a woman between 18 and 29 years old in good health and CMV-seronegative. The sample taken for sequencing was PBMCs.

CDR3 sequence: CASSLRGVTYEQYF. The CDR3 DNA is TGTGCCAGCAGTCTGAGAGGAGTTACCTACGAGCAGTACTTC. V is TRBV6-1 and J is TRBJ2-7; D uncertain. Per germline, CDR1 MNHNS and CDR2 SASEGT. CDR3 length: 14 residues. V dropped 5 bases and J dropped 2 bases, with 13 bases sitting between them.